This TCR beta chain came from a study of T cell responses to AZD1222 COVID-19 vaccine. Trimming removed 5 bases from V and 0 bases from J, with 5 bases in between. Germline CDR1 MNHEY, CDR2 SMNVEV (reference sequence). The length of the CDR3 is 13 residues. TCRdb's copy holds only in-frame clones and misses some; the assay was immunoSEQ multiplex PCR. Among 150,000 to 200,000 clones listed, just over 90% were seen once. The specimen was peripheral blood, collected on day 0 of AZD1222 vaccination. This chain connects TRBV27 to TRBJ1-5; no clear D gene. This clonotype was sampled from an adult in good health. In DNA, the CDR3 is TGTGCCAGCAGTCCCAATAGCAATCAGCCCCAGCATTTT. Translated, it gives CASSPNSNQPQHF.